Presented here are 9 T cell receptor beta chains from one specimen sequenced in a study of T-cell memory formation after mild COVID-19. TCRdb reanalysed the 5' RACE reads using MiXCR and keeps one entry per CDR3 protein. The sample includes 300,000 to 350,000 distinct CDR3 sequences, 14% of them seen just once. The sample comprised PBMCs or a T cell subset sorted from them (not recorded which). These receptor sequences come from a young man who had mild COVID-19 (a few samples of this study predate the infection). Cell type and time point are not known.

The chain carries TRBV12-3 or TRBV12-4 and TRBJ2-7; either TRBD1 or TRBD2 may supply D (6 bases each). The CDR3 runs to 15 residues. V was trimmed by 3 bases and J by 2 bases, leaving 14 bases between them. The CDR3 loop is CASSLRGGHPYEQYF. The CDR3, as DNA: TGTGCCAGCAGTTTGCGTGGGGGGCACCCCTACGAGCAGTACTTC.

This clonotype appeared a few times. CDR3 nucleotides: TGCGCCAGCAGCTTGGTAGGGGGACATCGCGGTGGCTACACCTTC. This translates into CASSLVGGHRGGYTF. The chain carries TRBV5-1 and TRBJ1-2, with D perhaps matching TRBD1 (6 bases). The ends were cut back, 0 bases at V and 7 bases at J, with 16 bases in the middle. CDR1 is SGHRS and CDR2 is YFSETQ in the germline V gene. The CDR3 is 15 amino acids.

The genes are TRBV12-3 or TRBV12-4 and TRBJ1-5; the D is unclear. V gave up 3 bases and J gave up 7 bases, with 10 bases separating them. CDR3 length: 13 amino acids. The CDR3 is CASSFRQEQPQHF. The CDR3 coding sequence is TGTGCCAGCAGTTTCCGTCAGGAACAGCCCCAGCATTTT.

This clonotype was picked up many times. V gene TRBV20-1 combines with J gene TRBJ2-3; the match to TRBD2 covers 10 bases. Germline V gives CDR1 DFQATT, CDR2 SNEGSKA (reference sequence). The length of the CDR3 is 17 residues. Trimming took 0 bases from V and 1 from J; bases not matched to a gene: 7. CDR3 sequence (DNA): TGCAGTGCTAGAGATCTAGCAGGGACTAGCGGCACAGATACGCAGTATTTT. Encoded protein: CSARDLAGTSGTDTQYF.

The V and J genes are TRBV5-6 and TRBJ1-1; 7 bases map to TRBD1. Germline CDR1 is SGHDT and CDR2 is YYEEEE. With 4 bases clipped from V and 3 bases from J, the junction kept 15 bases outside the gene matches. The CDR3 has 17 residues. The CDR3 nucleotides are TGTGCCAGCAGCCAAAAGGGGTACAGGGGCGCGTACACTGAAGCTTTCTTT. Translation gives CASSQKGYRGAYTEAFF.

The chain employs TRBV7-6 and TRBJ2-3, with 8 nucleotides matching TRBD1. V gave up 6 bases and J gave up 3 bases; unmatched junction bases: 11. The CDR3 is made up of 16 amino acids. CDR1 is SGHVS and CDR2 is FNYEAQ in the germline V gene. The CDR3 DNA is TGTGCCAGCAGTTGGCCCGAGGACAGGGCAACAGATACGCAGTATTTT. Its protein is CASSWPEDRATDTQYF.

Comments on this clonotype: One end of the junction fails to match germline, which may point to a read error. This chain links TRBV7-2 with TRBJ1-1; perhaps TRBD1 as D (6 bases). The CDR3 is made up of 13 amino acids. Germline assignment: CDR1 SGHTA and CDR2 FQGNSA. The CDR3 reads CASSFLDSPEGFF. CDR3 in DNA: TGTGCCAGCAGCTTCCTGGACAGCCCCGAAGGTTTCTTT.

The V and J genes are TRBV3-1 and TRBJ1-1; maybe TRBD1 (5 bases). V gave up 0 bases and J gave up 8 bases, with 13 bases separating them. Germline assignment: CDR1 LGHDT and CDR2 YNNKEL (reference sequence). The CDR3 runs 14 residues. The DNA for the CDR3 is TGTGCCAGCAGCCAAGACGGGCAGGGTGCGGAAGCTTTCTTT. Amino acids: CASSQDGQGAEAFF.

This clonotype has more than one count but fewer than ten. V gene TRBV20-1 combines with J gene TRBJ2-1; 11 nucleotides match TRBD2. The germline V gene has CDR1 DFQATT and CDR2 SNEGSKA (reference sequence). V dropped 3 bases and J dropped 0; count of bases not matched to a gene: 10. There are 18 residues in the CDR3. The CDR3 here is CSASLAGGLTSSYNEQFF. The CDR3 DNA is TGCAGTGCTAGTCTAGCGGGGGGCCTTACCAGCTCCTACAATGAGCAGTTCTTC.